This TCR beta chain was recovered during a study of post-analysis software for immune sequencing data. Overall study: Patients with relapsing-remitting, secondary progressive and progressive-relapsing multiple sclerosis courses were all represented.

Germline V gene sequence: CDR1 SGHTA, CDR2 FQGNSA. With V trimmed by 0 bases and J by 5 bases, 2 bases remained unmatched. CDR3 size: 15 residues. Whole-study results and caveats: A significant reduction in normalized Chao1 diversity was observed in multiple sclerosis patients versus controls. Analysis by F measure revealed that same-batch samples clustered strongly together. TRBV5-6, TRBV5-1 and TRBV20-1 were among roughly five TRBV segments more frequent in patients than controls.

On this clonotype: No antigen is known for it.

Prepared libraries of TCR beta cDNA carried unique molecular identifiers. With about 0.95 to 11 million T cells as the source, a few hundred thousand cDNA molecules resulted. A single record per CDR3 protein comes from TCRdb applying MiXCR to the PCR reads. The sample includes 750,000 to 950,000 distinct CDR3 sequences, roughly 50% of them seen just once. The material sequenced was blood. The TCR sequence derives from a girl between 10 and 17 years old with multiple sclerosis. The genes are TRBV7-2 and TRBJ2-1, with TRBD2 matching 9 bases. This CDR3 reads CASSLASGSNNEQFF. For the CDR3, the DNA is TGTGCCAGCAGCTTAGCTAGCGGGAGCAACAATGAGCAGTTCTTC.